This TCR beta chain was captured by sequencing in a study of T cell changes during pregnancy in multiple sclerosis. The data were produced by immunoSEQ multiplex PCR, yet TCRdb's version contains in-frame clones alone and is incomplete. The table shows 30,000 to 50,000 clones, with 90% to 95% occurring only once. This sequence originates from a female donor with multiple sclerosis, enrolled in a pregnancy study. This material consisted of CD4+ T cells from peripheral blood mononuclear cells, taken after pregnancy.

The CDR3: CASSRQGTGELFF. For the CDR3, the DNA is TGTGCCAGCAGTCGTCAGGGAACCGGGGAGCTGTTTTTT. The rearrangement joins TRBV6-5 to TRBJ2-2; D may be TRBD1 (5 bases). The CDR3 length is 13 residues. Per germline, CDR1 MNHEY and CDR2 SVGAGI. The V end lost 5 bases, the J end lost 5 bases, and 9 bases lay between the germline ends.